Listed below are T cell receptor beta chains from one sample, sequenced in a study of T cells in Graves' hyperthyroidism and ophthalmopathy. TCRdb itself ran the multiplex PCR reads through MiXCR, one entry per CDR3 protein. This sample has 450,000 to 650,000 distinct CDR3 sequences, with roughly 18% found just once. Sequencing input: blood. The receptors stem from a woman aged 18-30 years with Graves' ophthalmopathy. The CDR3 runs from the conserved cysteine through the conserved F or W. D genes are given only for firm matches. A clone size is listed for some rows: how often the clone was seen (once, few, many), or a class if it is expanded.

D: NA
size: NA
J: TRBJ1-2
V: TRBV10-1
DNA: TGCGCCAGCAGTGAGAGACCCAACTATGGCTACACCTTC
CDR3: CASSERPNYGYTF

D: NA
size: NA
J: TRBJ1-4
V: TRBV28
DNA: TGTGCCAGCAGTTTATTGGGCAGGGCTACTAATGAAAAACTGTTTTTT
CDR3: CASSLLGRATNEKLFF

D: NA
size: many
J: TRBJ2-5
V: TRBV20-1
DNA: TGCAGTGCTAGTGGGATCCAAGAGACCCAGTACTTC
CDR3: CSASGIQETQYF

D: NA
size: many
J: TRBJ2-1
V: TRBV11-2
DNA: TGTGCCAGCAGCCGTGTTGCTCGGGAGACCTACAATGAGCAGTTCTTC
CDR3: CASSRVARETYNEQFF

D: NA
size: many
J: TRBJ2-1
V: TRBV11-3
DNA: TGTGCCAGCAGCTTAGATGCAGGTGAGCAGTTCTTC
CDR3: CASSLDAGEQFF

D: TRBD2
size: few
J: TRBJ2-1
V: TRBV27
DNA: TGTGCCAGCAGGCTAGCGGGAGGCAGTGAGCAGTTCTTC
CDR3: CASRLAGGSEQFF

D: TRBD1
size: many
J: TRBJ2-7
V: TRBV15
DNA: TGTGCCACCAGCAGAGGAAACAGGGGACCATACGAGCAGTACTTC
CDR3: CATSRGNRGPYEQYF

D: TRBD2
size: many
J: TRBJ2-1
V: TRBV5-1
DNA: TGCGCCAGCAGCTTGGACGGGTCTAGCGGGATCTGGGATGAGCAGTTCTTC
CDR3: CASSLDGSSGIWDEQFF

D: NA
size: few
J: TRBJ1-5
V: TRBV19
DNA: TGTGCCAGTAGTGCACAAAAGTCGGGACCCCGCAATCAGCCCCAGCATTTT
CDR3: CASSAQKSGPRNQPQHF

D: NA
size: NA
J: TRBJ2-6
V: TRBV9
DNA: TGTGCCAGCAGCGTAGAAGATGCGGCGTCCAGCTCTGGGGCCAACGTCCTGACTTTC
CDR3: CASSVEDAASSSGANVLTF

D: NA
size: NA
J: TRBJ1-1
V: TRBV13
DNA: TGTGCCAGCAAAATAGGGGGATACGCTTTCTTT
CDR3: CASKIGGYAFF

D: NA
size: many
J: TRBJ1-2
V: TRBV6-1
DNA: TGTGCCAGCAAGGCACATCGAGGCTACACCTTC
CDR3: CASKAHRGYTF

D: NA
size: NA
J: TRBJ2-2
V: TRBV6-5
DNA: TGTGCCAGCAGTTACCGTAGCGGTAACACCGGGGAGCTGTTTTTT
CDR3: CASSYRSGNTGELFF

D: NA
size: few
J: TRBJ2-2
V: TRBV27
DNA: TGTGCCAGCAGTCCTTCCCGGGTGGGGGGTTGGGGAACCGGGGAGCTGTTTTTT
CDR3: CASSPSRVGGWGTGELFF

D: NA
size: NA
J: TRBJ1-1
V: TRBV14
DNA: TGTGCCAGCAGCTCCAAGGGGAGCGTGAACACTGAAGCTTTCTTT
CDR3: CASSSKGSVNTEAFF

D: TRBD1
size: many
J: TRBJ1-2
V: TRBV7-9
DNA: TGTGCCAGCAGCTCCCGGACAGGGGCCTATGGCTACACCTTC
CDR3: CASSSRTGAYGYTF

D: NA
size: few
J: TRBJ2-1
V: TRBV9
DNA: TGTGCCAGCAGCGTAGGCGGCAGGGGCGGCGATGAGCAGTTCTTC
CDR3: CASSVGGRGGDEQFF

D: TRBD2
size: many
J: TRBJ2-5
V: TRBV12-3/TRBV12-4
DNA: TGTGCCAGCAGTTTGGAGGGAGGGGCTCGGGAGACCCAGTACTTC
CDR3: CASSLEGGARETQYF

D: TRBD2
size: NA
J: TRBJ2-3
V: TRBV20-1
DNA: TGCAGTGCTAGCCGGTTCCGAGGACTAGCGGGAAAAGATACGCAGTATTTT
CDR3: CSASRFRGLAGKDTQYF

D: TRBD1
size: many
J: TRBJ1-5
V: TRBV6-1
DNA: TGTGCCAGCAGCGCCGACAGGGATCTTGGGCCCCAGCATTTT
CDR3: CASSADRDLGPQHF

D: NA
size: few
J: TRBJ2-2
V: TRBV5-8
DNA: TGTGCCAGCAATGGACAGACGAACACCGGGGAGCTGTTTTTT
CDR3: CASNGQTNTGELFF

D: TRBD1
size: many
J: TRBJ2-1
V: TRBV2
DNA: TGTGCCAGCAGTGACGGCCCCCGGACAGGGTTCGATGAGCAGTTCTTC
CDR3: CASSDGPRTGFDEQFF